A single sample is the source of the 21 T cell receptor beta chains below, sequenced in a study of T-cell reconstitution after alpha-beta-depleted transplantation in children. Construction of the TCRbeta library involved unique molecular identifiers. TCRdb reanalysed the PCR reads using MiXCR and keeps one entry per CDR3 protein. The table shows some 840,000 distinct CDR3 sequences, with roughly 15% occurring only once. The source material was PBMCs, mostly from graft donor cells, sampled 360 days after TCRalphabeta/CD19-depleted stem cell transplant. The receptors were gathered from a male patient younger than 18 who had a stem cell transplant for acute lymphoblastic leukemia, so the T cells may come from the graft donor.

V gene TRBV4-2 combines with J gene TRBJ2-7, with D perhaps matching TRBD2 (7 bases). V was pared by 0 bases and J by 2 bases, with 14 bases between. The CDR3 runs to 16 residues. CDR1 is LGHNA, CDR2 YNFKEQ, per germline. CDR3 coding DNA: TGTGCCAGCAGCCAAGATCGAGGGGGGAGGGCCTACGAGCAGTACTTC. This sequence encodes CASSQDRGGRAYEQYF.

The chain recombines TRBV30 with TRBJ2-3; D is tentatively TRBD1 or TRBD2 (5 bases each). Germline-derived CDR1 and CDR2 are GTSNPN and SVGIG (reference sequence). The CDR3 sequence is 11 residues long. The ends were cut back, 1 base at V and 9 bases at J, with 8 bases in the middle. The CDR3 DNA is TGTGCCTGGAGTGAGGGACGGACGCAGTATTTT. Amino acids: CAWSEGRTQYF.

The genes are TRBV28 and TRBJ2-7; D is ambiguous. V gave up 7 bases and J gave up 9 bases, with 16 bases separating them. The CDR3 totals 12 residues. Germline loops: CDR1 MDHEN, CDR2 SYDVKM. The CDR3 DNA sequence: TGTGCCAGCACCCTAGGTGGCGGTGGGCAGTACTTC. Translating it yields CASTLGGGGQYF. The complete variable domain, with remaining parts taken from reference TRBV28 and TRBJ2-7, reads DVKVTQSSRYLVKRTGEKVFLECVQDMDHENMFWYRQDPGLGLRLIYFSYDVKMKEKGDIPEGYSVSREKKERFSLILESASTNQTSMYLCASTLGGGGQYFGPGTRLTVT.

This clonotype came up many times. This chain connects TRBV24-1 to TRBJ2-1, with D possibly matching TRBD2 (5 bases). This CDR3 is 15 amino acids long. V gave up 2 bases and J gave up 6 bases, with 13 bases separating them. Germline V gene data show CDR1 as KGHDR and CDR2 as SFDVKD. CDR3 region: CATSDSRTPRNEQFF. In nucleotides, the CDR3 is TGTGCCACCAGTGATTCTCGGACTCCCCGCAATGAGCAGTTCTTC.

This clonotype occurred many times. J is TRBJ2-3 and V is TRBV12-3 or TRBV12-4; TRBD2 matches at 12 bases. The trim removed 6 bases at V and 4 bases at J, leaving 11 bases unmatched. The CDR3 totals 17 residues. The CDR3: CASSRELAGGPADTQYF. CDR3 bases: TGTGCCAGCAGCCGGGAACTAGCGGGAGGTCCGGCAGATACGCAGTATTTT.

Turning to this clonotype: Since the CDR3 does not end with the conserved phenylalanine or tryptophan, this likely comes from a read error. This chain connects TRBV4-1 to TRBJ2-7; TRBD2 aligns across 10 bases. The junction had 9 bases not matched to a gene; V was cut back by 3 bases and J by 4 bases. From germline, CDR1 is MGHRA and CDR2 YSYEKL. CDR3 size: 16 residues. CDR3 region: CASSQDLAGVEYEQYL. DNA for the CDR3: TGCGCCAGCAGCCAGGACCTAGCGGGAGTGGAGTACGAGCAGTACCTC.

The J gene is TRBJ2-6, the V gene TRBV12-3 or TRBV12-4; 7 nucleotides align to TRBD2. The V gene end was trimmed by 6 bases and the J gene end by 3 bases; junction bases not matched to a gene: 8. The CDR3 has 16 amino acids. As DNA, the CDR3 is TGTGCCAGCAGGGCCCGGGGAGGGTTTGGGGCCAACGTCCTGACTTTC. Protein: CASRARGGFGANVLTF.

This clonotype was picked up many times. The chain couples TRBV12-3 or TRBV12-4 to TRBJ2-6; no firm D call. The CDR3 loop spans 16 amino acids. V was shortened by 2 bases and J by 0 bases, with 8 bases between the two germline ends. CDR3 residues: CASSLTPPSGANVLTF. CDR3 nucleotides: TGTGCCAGCAGTTTAACACCACCCTCTGGGGCCAACGTCCTGACTTTC.

In its sample, this clonotype was seen a few times. V is TRBV27 and J is TRBJ2-5; D not resolved. Looked up from germline, CDR1 is MNHEY and CDR2 is SMNVEV (reference sequence). V lost 2 bases and J lost 5, with 9 bases in between. The CDR3 has 13 residues. In DNA, the CDR3 is TGTGCCAGCAGTTTACTGGGTTTCGAGACCCAGTACTTC. It encodes CASSLLGFETQYF.

The chain couples TRBV11-1 to TRBJ1-2, with 9 bases lining up with TRBD1. Germline V gene sequence: CDR1 SGHAT, CDR2 FQDESV (reference sequence). V lost 5 bases and J lost 4; bases outside the gene matches: 17. This CDR3 contains 18 residues. CDR3 sequence (DNA): TGTGCCAGCAGCGAAGTACCTCTAAGGACAGGGGCGAGCTATGGCTACACCTTC. Its translation: CASSEVPLRTGASYGYTF.

The V and J genes are TRBV19 and TRBJ2-1; the D is unclear. Germline V gene data show CDR1 as LNHDA and CDR2 as SQIVND (reference sequence). The CDR3 loop spans 17 amino acids. V was trimmed by 0 bases and J by 7 bases, leaving 19 bases between them. CDR3 in amino acids: CASSIDHSYGPWNEQFF. Here the CDR3 DNA reads TGTGCCAGTAGTATAGACCATAGCTATGGCCCCTGGAATGAGCAGTTCTTC.

This clonotype was found a few times. The chain uses TRBV4-1 and TRBJ2-7, with 9 bases aligning to TRBD1. V shed 2 bases and J 3 bases; nucleotides not matched to a gene: 11. Germline CDR1 is MGHRA and CDR2 is YSYEKL. The CDR3 is 17 amino acids. In DNA, the CDR3 is TGCGCCAGCAGCCAACTTGGACAGGGGCGGATAGACTACGAGCAGTACTTC. This codes for CASSQLGQGRIDYEQYF.

The V call is TRBV3-1, the J call TRBJ2-7; 8 nucleotides align to TRBD1. CDR1 and CDR2 (germline): LGHDT, YNNKEL (reference sequence). The V gene end was trimmed by 3 bases and the J gene end by 2 bases; junction bases not matched to a gene: 6. The CDR3 is 15 amino acids. The chain's CDR3 is CASSQTTGAAYEQYF. In DNA form, the CDR3 reads TGTGCCAGCAGCCAGACGACAGGGGCGGCCTACGAGCAGTACTTC.

This clonotype turned up a few times. The chain has TRBV12-3 or TRBV12-4 and TRBJ2-7; the match to TRBD1 covers 7 bases. The CDR3 runs 14 residues. The junction had 7 bases not matched to a gene; V was cut back by 6 bases and J by 2 bases. The CDR3 DNA reads TGTGCCAGCAGGTCCGGGACAGACCCCTACGAGCAGTACTTC. Encoded protein: CASRSGTDPYEQYF.

The CDR3 DNA is TGTGCCAGCAGCCTCGGGGGGATGCGCTACGAGCAGTACTTC. Translating gives CASSLGGMRYEQYF. The rearrangement uses TRBV12-3 or TRBV12-4 and TRBJ2-7; 7 bases are a match to TRBD2. The CDR3 has 14 residues. V gave up 6 bases and J gave up 3 bases; unmatched junction bases: 8.

This clonotype was counted ten times or more. The CDR3 bases are TGTGCCAGCAGTTCTCTGAGCTCCTACGAGCAGTACTTC. Protein sequence: CASSSLSSYEQYF. The chain combines TRBV27 with TRBJ2-7; no reliable D call. This CDR3 comprises 13 residues. V was trimmed by 4 bases and J by 0 bases, leaving 7 bases between them. Per germline, CDR1 MNHEY and CDR2 SMNVEV (reference sequence).

This clonotype was seen more than once but under ten times. V usage is TRBV5-1 and J usage is TRBJ2-7; unclear D gene. Germline V gene lookup returns CDR1 SGHRS and CDR2 YFSETQ. V was clipped by 1 base and J by 3 bases, with 8 bases between them. CDR3 size: 13 residues. CDR3 sequence: CASSLNPVYEQYF. The CDR3 nucleotides read TGCGCCAGCAGCTTGAACCCAGTCTACGAGCAGTACTTC.

The chain couples TRBV12-5 to TRBJ1-1; tentatively, D is TRBD1 (6 bases). Germline lookup yields CDR1 LGHNT and CDR2 FRNRAP. CDR3 size: 14 residues. Trimming took off 1 base at V and 4 bases at J, with 10 bases between the two ends. The CDR3 is CASGLGRGGTEAFF. The CDR3 coding sequence is TGTGCTAGTGGTTTGGGCAGGGGCGGCACTGAAGCTTTCTTT.

This clonotype was found a few times. The V gene is TRBV5-1, the J gene TRBJ2-1, with 14 nucleotides matching TRBD2. V shed 4 bases, J shed 2 bases, and the junction held 14 bases outside the gene matches. The CDR3 length is 20 residues. Germline CDR1 SGHRS, CDR2 YFSETQ. The CDR3 DNA reads as TGCGCCAGCAGCCTTCTTCCGGGACTAGCGGGAGAGGGCGCCTACAATGAGCAGTTCTTC. Protein: CASSLLPGLAGEGAYNEQFF.

V and J are TRBV6-2 or TRBV6-3 and TRBJ1-5; TRBD1 is a possible D gene (5 bases). V lost 0 bases and J lost 4, with 10 bases in between. Germline CDR1 reads MNHEY; CDR2 reads SVGEGT. The CDR3 has 15 residues. The CDR3 DNA sequence: TGTGCCAGCAGTTACTCACTGGGGCGGAATCAGCCCCAGCATTTT. The encoded protein is CASSYSLGRNQPQHF.

This clonotype was detected ten times or more. The chain carries TRBV7-9 and TRBJ2-7; 9 bases are shared with TRBD1. Germline trimming cut 4 bases from V and 5 bases from J; bases unmatched to any gene: 12. The V gene's germline CDR1 is SEHNR and CDR2 FQNEAQ (reference sequence). The CDR3 sequence is 16 residues long. For the CDR3, the DNA is TGTGCCAGCAGCTCAGGACCGGGACAGGGACCCGACGAGCAGTACTTC. This gives the protein CASSSGPGQGPDEQYF.